This T cell receptor beta chain was observed in a study of T-cell memory formation after mild COVID-19. Each CDR3 protein gets one entry after TCRdb re-called the 5' RACE reads with MiXCR. The table has 170,000 or so distinct CDR3 sequences, roughly a third seen once. Specimen: PBMCs or a T cell subset sorted from them (not recorded which). The origin of this receptor is an adult woman who had mild COVID-19 (a few samples of this study predate the infection). Cell type and time point are not known.

The DNA of the CDR3 is TGTGCCACCAGTGAGACAGGTCCCTATGGCTACACCTTC. This translates into CATSETGPYGYTF. The chain links TRBV24-1 to TRBJ1-2; weak D call: TRBD1 (6 bases). The V end was cut by 4 bases, the J end by 4 bases, with 9 bases between. This CDR3 is 13 amino acids long. Germline V gene lookup returns CDR1 KGHDR and CDR2 SFDVKD.